A single sample gave rise to the 20 T cell receptor beta chains below, sequenced in a study of blood T cell repertoires in COVID-19 (TCRdb year 2020). The protocol used for the library was the immunoSEQ multiplex PCR assay. TCRdb carries this immuneACCESS record with in-frame sequences only. Its versions omit some clonotypes, under half of them owing to an unresolved V gene in the studies checked, with the rest unexplained. This sample holds 150,000 to 200,000 clones; 78% were observed only once. The top ten hold around a sixth of the sample. Material for sequencing was PBMCs or T cells enriched from blood (not recorded which). The receptors come from a woman in her 50s who had recovered from COVID-19.

The rearrangement links TRBV18 to TRBJ1-2; 8 nucleotides match TRBD1. Germline lookup yields CDR1 KGHSH and CDR2 LQKENI. J was trimmed by 7 bases and V by 3 bases; bases with no gene match: 7. The CDR3 consists of 14 residues. CDR3 protein: CASSPQGAQGGYTF. DNA for the CDR3: TGTGCCAGCTCACCCCAGGGGGCGCAGGGTGGCTACACCTTC.

CDR3 amino acids: CASRGDPAWTSGRNEQFF. CDR3 sequence (DNA): TGTGCCAGCAGGGGCGACCCCGCTTGGACTAGCGGTCGCAATGAGCAGTTCTTC. J is TRBJ2-1 and V is TRBV6-4; TRBD2 aligns across 10 bases. Trimming took 6 bases from V and 6 from J; bases not matched to a gene: 17. Germline V CDR1 and CDR2: MRHNA, SNTAGT. The CDR3 is 18 residues long.

CDR3 nucleotide sequence: TGTGCCAGCGACCAGGGGGATCCAGATACGCAGTATTTT. Amino acids: CASDQGDPDTQYF. The chain recombines TRBV16 with TRBJ2-3; TRBD1 matches 7 bases. V gave up 8 bases and J gave up 4 bases; unmatched junction bases: 6. Per germline, CDR1 KGHSY and CDR2 FQNENV. This CDR3 comprises 13 residues.

The chain combines TRBV27 with TRBJ2-2; tentative D call: TRBD2 (6 bases). The CDR3 covers 16 residues. Germline-derived CDR1 and CDR2 are MNHEY and SMNVEV (reference sequence). V dropped 5 bases and J dropped 1 base, with 14 bases sitting between them. CDR3 in amino acids: CASSPPRGWNTGELFF. DNA for the CDR3: TGTGCCAGCAGTCCCCCGCGGGGATGGAACACCGGGGAGCTGTTTTTT.

V is TRBV3-1 (or the pseudogene TRBV3-2) and J is TRBJ2-5; 7 bases are a match to TRBD2. Germline loops: CDR1 LGHDT, CDR2 YNNKEL (reference sequence). The ends lost 10 bases at V and 0 bases at J; junction bases unmatched: 17. CDR3 length: 17 amino acids. CDR3 bases: TGTGCCACCACCGGGGTACTAGCGCCCGATTACCAAGAGACCCAGTACTTC. This sequence encodes CATTGVLAPDYQETQYF.

V is TRBV7-2 and J is TRBJ2-2; 9 bases are a match to TRBD1. The length of the CDR3 is 15 residues. J gave up 5 bases and V 6 bases, and 7 bases lay outside the gene matches. Germline-derived CDR1 and CDR2 are SGHTA and FQGNSA. The CDR3 protein is CASRPTGGATGELFF. In nucleotides, the CDR3 is TGTGCCAGCAGACCCACAGGGGGCGCGACCGGGGAGCTGTTTTTT.

V and J are TRBV6-9 and TRBJ2-7, with a weak D call TRBD1 (6 bases). The length of the CDR3 is 13 residues. Germline V lookup: CDR1 MNHGY, CDR2 SVAAGI. Trimming removed 10 bases from V and 3 bases from J, with 16 bases in between. CDR3 DNA: TGTGCCACCGGTGCAGGGGATTTCTACGAGCAGTACTTC. Its translation is CATGAGDFYEQYF.

A note on this clone: The sample contains more than one DNA sequence encoding this CDR3. The CDR3: CASSPGGTNEKLFF. The CDR3, as DNA: TGCGCCAGCAGCCCCGGGGGGACTAATGAAAAACTGTTTTTT. The chain combines TRBV5-1 with TRBJ1-4, with a weak D call TRBD1 (5 bases). V lost 4 bases to trimming and J lost 2 bases, with 9 bases between them. The germline gives CDR1 SGHRS, CDR2 YFSETQ. The CDR3 is 14 residues long.

This clone was seen a few times. This chain uses TRBV7-2 with TRBJ1-1; no clear D gene. The V gene's germline CDR1 is SGHTA and CDR2 FQGNSA. The V gene lost 1 base and the J gene lost 4 bases, with 10 bases spanning the gap. The CDR3 consists of 14 residues. This CDR3 reads CASSLEALVTEAFF. The DNA for the CDR3 is TGTGCCAGCAGCTTAGAAGCTCTGGTCACTGAAGCTTTCTTT.

The V and J genes are TRBV6-4 and TRBJ2-3; 7 nucleotides align to TRBD1. Germline values: CDR1 MRHNA, CDR2 SNTAGT. J was trimmed by 0 bases and V by 6 bases; bases with no gene match: 3. This CDR3 contains 14 residues. The chain's CDR3 is CASSPTGSTDTQYF. In nucleotides, the CDR3 is TGTGCCAGCAGCCCGACAGGGAGCACAGATACGCAGTATTTT.

V usage is TRBV4-2 and J usage is TRBJ2-5, with 9 bases lining up with TRBD1. V trimming: 1 base; J trimming: 4 bases; junction bases outside the gene matches: 4. The V gene's germline CDR1 is LGHNA and CDR2 YNFKEQ. The CDR3 has 15 residues. This CDR3 reads CASSQGQGGRETQYF. CDR3 bases: TGTGCCAGCAGCCAAGGACAGGGGGGAAGAGAGACCCAGTACTTC.

This sequence joins TRBV29-1 and TRBJ2-7; 11 nucleotides match TRBD2. CDR3 size: 13 residues. Germline CDR1 SQVTM, CDR2 ANQGSEA. Trimming took 4 bases from V and 4 from J; bases not matched to a gene: 3. The chain's CDR3 is CSVGASGRYEQYF. CDR3 nucleotide sequence: TGCAGCGTTGGGGCTAGCGGGAGGTACGAGCAGTACTTC.

The rearrangement links TRBV5-5 to TRBJ2-1; 8 nucleotides line up with TRBD1. Trimming took 1 base from V and 7 from J; bases not matched to a gene: 13. The germline gives CDR1 SGHKS, CDR2 YYEKEE (reference sequence). This CDR3 comprises 17 residues. CDR3 protein: CASSLLQGAIGWNEQFF. The CDR3 DNA is TGTGCCAGCAGCTTGCTTCAGGGGGCAATCGGTTGGAATGAGCAGTTCTTC.

The chain recombines TRBV2 with TRBJ1-5; 7 bases map to TRBD1. CDR3 length equals 14 residues. V shed 8 bases and J 7 bases; nucleotides not matched to a gene: 11. Per germline, CDR1 SNHLY and CDR2 FYNNEI. CDR3 DNA sequence: TGTGCCAGCTCCAGTTCGACAGGGCAACAGCCCCAGCATTTT. This codes for CASSSSTGQQPQHF.

This clone was detected once. The chain is built from TRBV5-1 and TRBJ2-5, with D perhaps matching TRBD2 (5 bases). The CDR3 runs to 13 residues. V was cut by 5 bases and J by 3 bases, with 11 bases left in between. Germline CDR1 SGHRS, CDR2 YFSETQ. CDR3 DNA sequence: TGCGCCAGCAGACCCAGCGGTAAAGAGACCCAGTACTTC. It translates to CASRPSGKETQYF.

Comments on this clone: An end of the junction does not agree with germline; a read error may underlie this. The rearrangement links TRBV30 to TRBJ1-1; weak D call: TRBD1 (6 bases). Germline V gives CDR1 GTSNPN, CDR2 SVGIG (reference sequence). This CDR3 is built from 11 residues. The CDR3 sequence is CARRGGTEAFF. The DNA of the CDR3 is TGTGCCCGGAGGGGGGGCACTGAAGCTTTCTTT. The full variable domain, rest sourced from reference TRBV30 and TRBJ1-1, is SQTIHQWPATLVQPVGSPLSLECTVEGTSNPNLYWYRQAAGRGLQLLFYSVGIGQISSEVPQNLSASRPQDRQFILSSKKLLLSDSGFYLCARRGGTEAFFGQGTRLTVV.

V and J are TRBV7-2 and TRBJ1-2, with D hard to call. Trimming stripped 1 base from V and 6 bases from J, with 9 bases between. Germline V CDR1 and CDR2: SGHTA, FQGNSA. The CDR3 is made up of 13 amino acids. Here the CDR3 reads CASSLGWADGYTF. For the CDR3, the DNA is TGTGCCAGCAGCTTAGGATGGGCAGATGGCTACACCTTC.

V is TRBV7-3 and J is TRBJ1-2; TRBD1 matches at 7 bases. The CDR3 is 13 residues long. V was clipped by 5 bases and J by 2 bases; unmatched bases: 2. Germline CDR1 SGHTA, CDR2 FQGTGA. The CDR3 DNA is TGTGCCAGCAGCGCGGGACAGAACTATGGCTACACCTTC. Translated: CASSAGQNYGYTF.

This clone has a single count. The chain links TRBV9 to TRBJ2-2; 7 bases align to TRBD2. Germline values: CDR1 SGDLS, CDR2 YYNGEE. The CDR3 totals 15 residues. The ends lost 0 bases at V and 4 bases at J; junction bases unmatched: 3. CDR3 coding DNA: TGTGCCAGCAGCGTAGAGGGAGGGGTCACCGGGGAGCTGTTTTTT. Translation gives CASSVEGGVTGELFF.

The V and J genes are TRBV5-1 and TRBJ2-7; 7 positions match TRBD1. CDR1 and CDR2 from the germline V gene are SGHRS and YFSETQ. Trimming at V came to 0 bases and at J to 7 bases, leaving 13 bases not matched to a gene. CDR3 length: 16 residues. The CDR3 spells CASSLGGTGAQVEQYF. The CDR3 coding sequence is TGCGCCAGCAGCTTGGGGGGAACAGGGGCACAGGTGGAGCAGTACTTC.